Detailed here is one TCR beta chain. Its antigen is currently unknown. This sample is drawn from a study of a mutant IDH1 vaccine in newly diagnosed glioma. Looking at the study overall: Treated patients showed a male proportion of about 62%, a female proportion of roughly 40%, and a mean age of approximately 40 years.

V lost 3 bases and J 3 bases, leaving 12 bases between the germline ends. Germline CDR1 reads LGHNA; CDR2 reads YNFKEQ. The CDR3 contains 15 residues. The time point was: week 11, during vaccination. Every single dose of the vaccine, 300 ug of mutant IDH1 20-mer peptide, came with topical imiquimod. Study observations and caveats: Vaccine-induced immune responses occurred in more than 80% of patients. Changes in the top peripheral T cell clonotypes seemingly had no bearing on pseudoprogression.

Data came from immunoSEQ multiplex PCR; TCRdb stores just in-frame clones and leaves some out. The sample includes tens of thousands of clones, 84% of them seen just once. The sample in question was PBMCs, obtained from a glioma patient whose treatment included an IDH1 peptide vaccine. This chain links TRBV4-2 with TRBJ1-5; D call uncertain. The source is a woman between 50 and 59 years old with glioma. CDR3 sequence reads: CASSQGQGINQPQHF. The CDR3 DNA reads TGTGCCAGCAGCCAGGGTCAAGGGATCAATCAGCCCCAGCATTTT.